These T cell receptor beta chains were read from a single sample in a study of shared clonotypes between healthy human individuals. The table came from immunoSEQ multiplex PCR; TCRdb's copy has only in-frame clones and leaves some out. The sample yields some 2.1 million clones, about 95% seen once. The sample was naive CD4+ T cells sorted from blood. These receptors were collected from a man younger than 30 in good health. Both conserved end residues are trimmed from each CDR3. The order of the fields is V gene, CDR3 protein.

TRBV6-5,ASSPDRGSNQPQH
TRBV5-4,ASSSVAGGPADTQY
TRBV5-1,ASSLAGDGNQPQH
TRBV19,ASSNRGQIKITEAF
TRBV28,ASSLQGGATNEKLF
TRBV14,ASSLILTSGEHCNEQF
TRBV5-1,ASSTTGNEQF
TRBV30,AWSRSRDQPQH
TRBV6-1,ASSMGSNQPQH
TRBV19,ASTLKTGDQSNQPQH
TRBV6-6,ASSSGRSSGNTIY
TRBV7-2,ASSPTGDDNSPLH
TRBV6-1,ASSLTGSYNEQF
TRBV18,ASSPRGDGFGYT
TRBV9,ASSVLTGYQETQY
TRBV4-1,ASDGRGLVVDTQY
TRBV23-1,LLTGTYEQY